These 16 T cell receptor beta chains were all obtained from the same sample, sequenced in a study of blood T cell repertoires in COVID-19. Using immunoSEQ multiplex PCR, the repertoire was profiled, and TCRdb retains in-frame clones only, with some absent. This sample has 200,000 to 300,000 clones; approximately 89% occur once, and the top ten carry about 2.7%. The sample comprised PBMCs or T cells enriched from blood (not recorded which). Source of these receptors: a woman between 18 and 29 years old who had recovered from COVID-19.

V is TRBV5-1 and J is TRBJ1-4; D is perhaps TRBD1 (5 bases). This CDR3 contains 15 residues. Trimming removed 3 bases from V and 8 bases from J, with 17 bases in between. CDR1 and CDR2 from the germline V gene are SGHRS and YFSETQ. CDR3 in DNA: TGCGCCAGCAGCTCCCAAGAGGAAAAGGGGGAAAAACTGTTTTTT. Translated: CASSSQEEKGEKLFF.

V usage is TRBV12-3 or TRBV12-4 and J usage is TRBJ2-7; D gene unclear. The CDR3 has 12 amino acids. Between the trimmed V and J ends, which lost 7 bases and 2 bases, there was a span of 9 bases. The CDR3 loop is CASTRSAYEQYF. Written as DNA, the CDR3 is TGTGCCAGCACCCGGTCGGCCTACGAGCAGTACTTC.

The chain carries TRBV5-1 and TRBJ2-7; 11 nucleotides line up with TRBD1. Germline V gene sequence: CDR1 SGHRS, CDR2 YFSETQ. V gave up 4 bases and J gave up 3 bases; unmatched junction bases: 6. This CDR3 has 15 amino acids. The CDR3 region is CASSGTGTGGYEQYF. As DNA, the CDR3 is TGCGCCAGCAGCGGGACCGGGACAGGGGGCTACGAGCAGTACTTC.

The rearrangement uses TRBV11-2 and TRBJ2-7, with TRBD1 identical over 8 bases. There are 14 residues in the CDR3. Germline values: CDR1 SGHAT, CDR2 FQNNGV. V dropped 3 bases and J dropped 7; count of bases not matched to a gene: 8. Here the CDR3 reads CASSFGDRSGEQYF. The DNA for the CDR3 is TGTGCCAGCAGCTTTGGGGACAGGTCGGGGGAGCAGTACTTC. The variable domain in full, completed from reference TRBV11-2 and TRBJ2-7, reads EAGVAQSPRYKIIEKRQSVAFWCNPISGHATLYWYQQILGQGPKLLIQFQNNGVVDDSQLPKDRFSAERLKGVDSTLKIQPAKLEDSAVYLCASSFGDRSGEQYFGPGTRLTVT.

In this sample, this clone turned up once. The V and J genes are TRBV15 and TRBJ2-1; TRBD2 matches 8 bases. V dropped 4 bases and J dropped 4; count of bases not matched to a gene: 9. CDR1 LNHNV and CDR2 YYDKDF come from the germline V gene (reference sequence). The CDR3 is made up of 16 amino acids. CDR3 sequence: CATSTAAGEGYNEQFF. In DNA, the CDR3 is TGTGCCACCAGCACCGCAGCGGGAGAGGGATACAATGAGCAGTTCTTC.

This clone was observed a few times. This sequence joins TRBV14 and TRBJ2-7; the D is unclear. Germline CDR1 is SGHDN and CDR2 is FVKESK. V lost 1 base, J lost 2 bases, and 6 bases lay in between. There are 13 residues in the CDR3. DNA for the CDR3: TGTGCCAGCAGCCAAGTTCCCGCCTACGAGCAGTACTTC. Its translation: CASSQVPAYEQYF.

The chain couples TRBV12-3 or TRBV12-4 to TRBJ1-1; no reliable D call. Trimming shortened V by 3 bases and J by 11 bases, and 13 bases separated the two germline ends. The CDR3 runs to 12 residues. The CDR3 loop is CASSFELLAAFF. CDR3 nucleotide sequence: TGTGCCAGCAGTTTCGAGCTATTAGCCGCTTTCTTT.

This chain connects TRBV4-3 to TRBJ2-1, with TRBD2 identical over 9 bases. Germline CDR1 LGHNA, CDR2 YSLEER. V lost 0 bases, J lost 6 bases, and 6 bases stayed unmatched. The CDR3 contains 16 residues. The CDR3 here is CASSQDGGGGINEQFF. The CDR3 region has the DNA TGCGCCAGCAGCCAAGATGGCGGGGGGGGAATCAATGAGCAGTTCTTC.

The chain employs TRBV4-3 and TRBJ1-1; TRBD1 might be the D (5 bases). In germline, CDR1 is LGHNA, CDR2 YSLEER. CDR3 size: 17 residues. V lost 0 bases, J lost 4 bases, and 18 bases lay in between. The CDR3 sequence: CASSQDPDLWGGTEAFF. The CDR3 bases are TGCGCCAGCAGCCAAGACCCAGACTTATGGGGGGGCACTGAAGCTTTCTTT.

This sequence joins TRBV28 and TRBJ1-4; 7 positions match TRBD1. The J segment lost 5 bases and the V segment lost 4 bases, leaving 7 bases of the junction unmatched. The CDR3 consists of 15 residues. Germline CDR1 reads MDHEN; CDR2 reads SYDVKM. The CDR3 DNA sequence: TGTGCCAGCAGTTATCCGGGACAGCCAAATGAAAAACTGTTTTTT. Its protein is CASSYPGQPNEKLFF.

The chain uses TRBV6-1 and TRBJ1-2, with D maybe TRBD1 (6 bases). Between the trimmed V and J ends, which lost 4 bases and 4 bases, there was a span of 19 bases. There are 16 residues in the CDR3. The V gene's germline CDR1 is MNHNS and CDR2 SASEGT. In DNA, the CDR3 is TGTGCCAGCAGTGGAAGCCAAGGGAGGGGGTTCTATGGCTACACCTTC. Amino acids: CASSGSQGRGFYGYTF.

The gene calls are TRBV19 and TRBJ2-1; 8 bases align to TRBD2. This CDR3 region has 13 residues. Unmatched junction bases numbered 3, after V lost 3 bases and J lost 8 bases. CDR1 is LNHDA and CDR2 is SQIVND in the germline V gene (reference sequence). In nucleotides, the CDR3 is TGTGCCAGTAGTATCCAGACTAGCGATGAGCAGTTCTTC. The encoded protein is CASSIQTSDEQFF.

The chain has TRBV6-4 and TRBJ2-3; TRBD2 agrees at 10 bases. After removal of 0 bases from V and 4 bases from J, the junction contained 1 base not matched to a gene. The CDR3 contains 15 residues. Germline V gene sequence: CDR1 MRHNA, CDR2 SNTAGT. The CDR3 sequence is CASSDSSGGADTQYF. As DNA, the CDR3 is TGTGCCAGCAGTGACTCGAGCGGGGGGGCAGATACGCAGTATTTT.

This chain connects TRBV3-1 (or the pseudogene TRBV3-2) to TRBJ2-5; TRBD2 matches at 11 bases. There are 16 residues in the CDR3. With V trimmed by 1 base and J by 2 bases, 3 bases remained unmatched. Per the germline V gene, CDR1 is LGHDT and CDR2 is YNNKEL (reference sequence). In DNA form, the CDR3 reads TGTGCCAGCAGCCAAGGTCGACTAGCGGGACAAGAGACCCAGTACTTC. It yields the protein CASSQGRLAGQETQYF.

The V call is TRBV3-1 (or the pseudogene TRBV3-2), the J call TRBJ1-2, with TRBD1 identical over 9 bases. CDR3 length: 16 amino acids. The ends lost 4 bases at V and 8 bases at J; junction bases unmatched: 14. Germline CDR1 LGHDT, CDR2 YNNKEL (reference sequence). The CDR3 loop reads CASSPRLGQGSNGYTF. The CDR3 coding sequence is TGTGCCAGCAGCCCTCGCTTGGGACAGGGAAGTAACGGCTACACCTTC.

The chain is built from TRBV6-5 and TRBJ1-5; D gene unclear. V lost 5 bases and J 0 bases, leaving 8 bases between the germline ends. Germline loops: CDR1 MNHEY, CDR2 SVGAGI. CDR3 length equals 14 residues. CDR3 residues: CASSRTDSNQPQHF. Written as DNA, the CDR3 is TGTGCCAGCAGTCGTACTGATAGCAATCAGCCCCAGCATTTT.